These T cell receptor beta chains were read from a single sample in a study of siplizumab effects on memory and regulatory T cells. Assay: immunoSEQ multiplex PCR; the TCRdb copy retains only in-frame clones and omits some. The data hold under 110,000 clones, with around nine tenths observed a single time. The sequenced sample was non-Treg CD4+ T cells sorted from blood. The receptors were sampled from a human donor in good health. Both conserved end residues are part of each CDR3. The D gene is left open where the match is weak.

V: TRBV14; J: TRBJ2-5; D: .; CDR3: CASSLTTGRETQYF; DNA: TGTGCCAGCAGCCTGACGACAGGACGAGAGACCCAGTACTTC
V: TRBV25-1; J: TRBJ1-4; D: .; CDR3: CASSQGSSEKLFF; DNA: TGTGCCAGCAGCCAGGGATCGAGTGAAAAACTGTTTTTT
V: TRBV7-3; J: TRBJ2-1; D: TRBD2; CDR3: CASSSMGLAAYNEQFF; DNA: TGTGCCAGCAGCTCTATGGGACTAGCGGCTTACAATGAGCAGTTCTTC
V: TRBV29-1; J: TRBJ1-4; D: .; CDR3: CSVVGRTNEKLFF; DNA: TGCAGCGTTGTAGGGAGAACTAATGAAAAACTGTTTTTT
V: TRBV25-1; J: TRBJ1-5; D: .; CDR3: CASSDWANQPQHF; DNA: TGTGCCAGCAGTGACTGGGCGAATCAGCCCCAGCATTTT
V: TRBV28; J: TRBJ2-3; D: TRBD2; CDR3: CASSKLAGSTDTQYF; DNA: TGTGCCAGCAGCAAACTAGCGGGTAGCACAGATACGCAGTATTTT
V: TRBV5-4; J: TRBJ2-3; D: TRBD2; CDR3: CASSTGTSGRADTQYF; DNA: TGTGCCAGCAGCACTGGGACTAGCGGGAGGGCAGATACGCAGTATTTT
V: TRBV30; J: TRBJ2-1; D: .; CDR3: CAWSKGGSYNEQFF; DNA: TGTGCCTGGAGTAAGGGAGGCTCCTACAATGAGCAGTTCTTC
V: TRBV18; J: TRBJ1-5; D: .; CDR3: CASSRGSGGLNQPQHF; DNA: TGTGCCAGCTCAAGGGGGTCGGGGGGCTTAAATCAGCCCCAGCATTTT
V: TRBV7-2; J: TRBJ2-5; D: TRBD1; CDR3: CASSLRNRGETQYF; DNA: TGTGCCAGCAGCTTAAGGAACAGGGGAGAGACCCAGTACTTC